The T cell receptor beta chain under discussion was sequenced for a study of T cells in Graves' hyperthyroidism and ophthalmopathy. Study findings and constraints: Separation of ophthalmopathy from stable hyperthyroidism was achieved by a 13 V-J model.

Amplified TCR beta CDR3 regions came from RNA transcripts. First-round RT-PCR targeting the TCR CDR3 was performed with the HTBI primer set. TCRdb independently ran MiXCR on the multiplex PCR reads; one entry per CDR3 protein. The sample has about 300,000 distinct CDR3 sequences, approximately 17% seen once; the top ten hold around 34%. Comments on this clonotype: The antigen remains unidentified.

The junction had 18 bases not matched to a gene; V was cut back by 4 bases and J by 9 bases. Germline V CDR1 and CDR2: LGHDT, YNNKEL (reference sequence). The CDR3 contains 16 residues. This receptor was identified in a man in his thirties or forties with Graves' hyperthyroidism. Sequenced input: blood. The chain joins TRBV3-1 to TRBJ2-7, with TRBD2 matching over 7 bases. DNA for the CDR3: TGTGCCAGCAGCCCACGTTCTCGCGGGAGCGCTACGATGCAGTACTTC. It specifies CASSPRSRGSATMQYF.